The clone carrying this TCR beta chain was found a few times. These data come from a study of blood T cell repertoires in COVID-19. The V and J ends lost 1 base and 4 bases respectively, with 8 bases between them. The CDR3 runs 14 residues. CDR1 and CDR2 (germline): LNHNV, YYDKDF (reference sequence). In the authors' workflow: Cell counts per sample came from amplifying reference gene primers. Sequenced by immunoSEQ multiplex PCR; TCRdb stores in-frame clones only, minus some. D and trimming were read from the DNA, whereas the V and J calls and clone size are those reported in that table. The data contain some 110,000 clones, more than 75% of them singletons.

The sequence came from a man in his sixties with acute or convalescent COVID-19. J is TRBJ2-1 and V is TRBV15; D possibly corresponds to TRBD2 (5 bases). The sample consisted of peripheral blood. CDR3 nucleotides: TGTGCCACCAGCAGAGTCCGGGATTACAATGAGCAGTTCTTC. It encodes CATSRVRDYNEQFF.